A single sample is the source of the 14 T cell receptor beta chains below, sequenced in a study of blood T cell repertoires in COVID-19. Clones were sequenced by immunoSEQ multiplex PCR, and TCRdb holds only the in-frame ones, with some missing. The data hold over 20,000 clones, with 80% to 85% observed a single time. Sequenced material: peripheral blood. These receptors originate from a man between 70 and 80 years old with acute or convalescent COVID-19.

The CDR3 DNA reads as TGTGCCAGCAGTGTAGTAGCGGGGGGAAAAGAGACCCAGTACTTC. The encoded protein is CASSVVAGGKETQYF. This chain links TRBV2 with TRBJ2-5; 10 positions agree with TRBD2. CDR3 length: 15 residues. The germline CDR1 and CDR2 sequences are SNHLY and FYNNEI. Trimming removed 4 bases from V and 3 bases from J; junction bases left unmatched: 5.

J is TRBJ1-5 and V is TRBV7-2; unclear D gene. V was cut by 3 bases and J by 2 bases, with 5 bases left in between. Germline V gene sequence: CDR1 SGHTA, CDR2 FQGNSA. CDR3 length: 13 amino acids. The CDR3 coding sequence is TGTGCCAGCAGCTTTTCAGGCAATCAGCCCCAGCATTTT. Translated, it gives CASSFSGNQPQHF.

The CDR3 protein is CASSYWALETQYF. The DNA for the CDR3 is TGTGCCAGCAGTTATTGGGCTTTAGAGACCCAGTACTTC. The chain uses TRBV6-2 or TRBV6-3 and TRBJ2-5; D is unresolved. CDR1 MNHEY and CDR2 SVGEGT come from the germline V gene. The CDR3 length is 13 residues. Trimming shortened V by 3 bases and J by 4 bases, and 9 bases separated the two germline ends.

The chain joins TRBV7-9 to TRBJ2-2, with 11 bases that match TRBD2. Germline CDR1 SEHNR, CDR2 FQNEAQ (reference sequence). CDR3 size: 16 residues. Trimming removed 6 bases from V and 5 bases from J; junction bases left unmatched: 8. The CDR3 sequence: CASSPPGLADTGELFF. For the CDR3, the DNA is TGTGCCAGCAGTCCGCCGGGACTAGCGGATACCGGGGAGCTGTTTTTT.

V is TRBV4-1 and J is TRBJ2-7, with D uncertain. V shed 1 base and J shed 3 bases, with 10 bases lying between them. This CDR3 has 14 residues. CDR1 and CDR2 (germline): MGHRA, YSYEKL. The CDR3 sequence is CASSQVAQSYEQYF. The DNA of the CDR3 is TGCGCCAGCAGCCAAGTGGCACAGAGCTACGAGCAGTACTTC.

This clone was seen a single time. This rearrangement joins TRBV5-1 to TRBJ2-7, with D possibly matching TRBD1 (6 bases). From germline, CDR1 is SGHRS and CDR2 YFSETQ. The CDR3 is made up of 14 amino acids. V gave up 3 bases and J gave up 6 bases, with 16 bases separating them. The CDR3 reads CASSYQTGTSEQYF. CDR3 nucleotides: TGCGCCAGCAGCTACCAGACAGGTACATCCGAGCAGTACTTC. The full variable domain, with the rest looked up from reference TRBV5-1 and TRBJ2-7, is KAGVTQTPRYLIKTRGQQVTLSCSPISGHRSVSWYQQTPGQGLQFLFEYFSETQRNKGNFPGRFSGRQFSNSRSEMNVSTLELGDSALYLCASSYQTGTSEQYFGPGTRLTVT.

This chain joins TRBV19 and TRBJ2-7, with no clear D. Germline CDR1 reads LNHDA; CDR2 reads SQIVND (reference sequence). The CDR3 runs 15 residues. Trimming shortened V by 5 bases and J by 3 bases, and 17 bases separated the two germline ends. The CDR3, as DNA: TGTGCCAGTAGTCCCAGCCCCACAGAGTACTACGAGCAGTACTTC. Protein product: CASSPSPTEYYEQYF.

V is TRBV5-1 and J is TRBJ2-5, with TRBD2 matching 7 bases. V lost 6 bases and J lost 2; bases outside the gene matches: 7. Looked up from germline, CDR1 is SGHRS and CDR2 is YFSETQ. CDR3 length: 14 residues. CDR3 DNA: TGCGCCAGCACCCTTGGGAGGGTTCAAGAGACCCAGTACTTC. Translated: CASTLGRVQETQYF.

The rearrangement joins TRBV11-1 to TRBJ2-2, with 11 bases that match TRBD1. The junction had 5 bases not matched to a gene; V was cut back by 6 bases and J by 5 bases. Looked up from germline, CDR1 is SGHAT and CDR2 is FQDESV (reference sequence). The CDR3 is made up of 15 amino acids. The CDR3 DNA reads as TGTGCCAGCAGGGAAGGGACAGGGGGTACCGGGGAGCTGTTTTTT. Translated, it gives CASREGTGGTGELFF.

The rearrangement links TRBV7-3 to TRBJ2-5, with D maybe TRBD1 (5 bases). The CDR3 length is 12 residues. Germline CDR1 reads SGHTA; CDR2 reads FQGTGA. V was shortened by 6 bases and J by 9 bases, with 14 bases between the two germline ends. The CDR3 DNA follows: TGTGCCAGCAGTTCTCAGGGATTGGCCCAGTACTTC. Translated: CASSSQGLAQYF.

This clone has just one count. The chain recombines TRBV27 with TRBJ1-5; no clear D gene. Per germline, CDR1 MNHEY and CDR2 SMNVEV (reference sequence). The CDR3 has 13 amino acids. V was trimmed by 3 bases and J by 7 bases, leaving 10 bases between them. For the CDR3, the DNA is TGTGCCAGCAGTTTTGGTCTCGGGCAGCCCCAGCATTTT. Translated: CASSFGLGQPQHF.

The chain couples TRBV9 to TRBJ2-1; D gene uncertain. CDR1 SGDLS and CDR2 YYNGEE come from the germline V gene. Trimming cost V 0 bases and J 10 bases, with 11 bases left between them. The CDR3 loop spans 13 amino acids. This CDR3 is CASSVDLTGEQFF. CDR3 nucleotides: TGTGCCAGCAGCGTAGATCTTACCGGGGAGCAGTTCTTC.

CDR3 coding DNA: TGTGCCAGTAGTATCGGCAGGGGGCGTATTCAGCCCCAGCATTTT. It codes for CASSIGRGRIQPQHF. This chain connects TRBV19 to TRBJ1-5; 8 bases are a match to TRBD1. Looked up from germline, CDR1 is LNHDA and CDR2 is SQIVND (reference sequence). This CDR3 is 15 amino acids long. V dropped 3 bases and J dropped 6; count of bases not matched to a gene: 7.

This chain connects TRBV18 to TRBJ1-2; 10 positions agree with TRBD1. The V gene's germline CDR1 is KGHSH and CDR2 LQKENI. This CDR3 is built from 13 residues. Trimming cost V 2 bases and J 7 bases; bases outside gene matches: 1. The CDR3 reads CASSPRDRGGYTF. In nucleotides, the CDR3 is TGTGCCAGCTCACCAAGGGACAGGGGTGGCTACACCTTC.